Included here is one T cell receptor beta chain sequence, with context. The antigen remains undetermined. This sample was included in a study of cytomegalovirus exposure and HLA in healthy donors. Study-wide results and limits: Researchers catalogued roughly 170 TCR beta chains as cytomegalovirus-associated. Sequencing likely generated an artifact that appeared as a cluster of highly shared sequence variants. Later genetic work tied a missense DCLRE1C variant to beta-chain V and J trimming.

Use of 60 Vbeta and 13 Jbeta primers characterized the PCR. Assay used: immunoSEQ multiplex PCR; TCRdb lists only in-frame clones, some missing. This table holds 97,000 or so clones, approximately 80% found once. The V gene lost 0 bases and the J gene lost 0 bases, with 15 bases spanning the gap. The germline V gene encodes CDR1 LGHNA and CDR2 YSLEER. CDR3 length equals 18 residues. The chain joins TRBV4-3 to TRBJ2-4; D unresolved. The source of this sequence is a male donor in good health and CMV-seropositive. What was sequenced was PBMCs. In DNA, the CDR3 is TGCGCCAGCAGCCAAGACCTCCTATATGAGCTAGCCAAAAACATTCAGTACTTC. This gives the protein CASSQDLLYELAKNIQYF.